Listed here is a single T cell receptor beta chain. Its antigen remains unidentified. This was a deep-level run. Authors' processing steps: Filtering differed for immunoSEQ, which gave only junction sequences without quality scores. Here immunoSEQ multiplex PCR was the method, and the copy in TCRdb shows in-frame clones only, minus some. V and J calls and clone size follow that table, whereas D and trimming were derived from the DNA. The sample contains millions of clones, approximately 92% of which appear only once. The V end was cut by 0 bases, the J end by 11 bases, with 13 bases between. This CDR3 has 13 residues. Per germline, CDR1 WSHSY and CDR2 SAAADI. These data belong to a study of shared clonotypes between healthy human individuals. Overall study results and limits: Genetic and exposure-history diversity was limited by the small donor number. Generally, naive subsets (rather than memory subsets) showed larger estimated richness.

The V and J genes are TRBV10-2 and TRBJ1-1; unclear D gene. The receptor was isolated from a man aged 18 to 29 in good health. Source material: naive CD4+ T cells sorted from blood. Subset denoted: CD45RA+ positively selected. CDR3 amino acids: CASSESRGSGAFF. The DNA for the CDR3 is TGCGCCAGCAGTGAGTCGCGGGGAAGCGGGGCTTTCTTT.